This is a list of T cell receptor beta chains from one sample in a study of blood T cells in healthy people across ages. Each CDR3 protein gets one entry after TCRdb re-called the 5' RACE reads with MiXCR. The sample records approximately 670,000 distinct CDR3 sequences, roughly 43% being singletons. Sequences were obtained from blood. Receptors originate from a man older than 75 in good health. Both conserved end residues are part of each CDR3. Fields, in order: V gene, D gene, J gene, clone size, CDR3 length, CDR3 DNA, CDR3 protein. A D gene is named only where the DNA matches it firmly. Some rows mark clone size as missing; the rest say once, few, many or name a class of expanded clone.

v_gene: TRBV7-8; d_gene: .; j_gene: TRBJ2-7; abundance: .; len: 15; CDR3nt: TGTGCCAGCAGCTTACTCCGTTCCAGCTCCTACGAGCAGTACTTC; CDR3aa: CASSLLRSSSYEQYF
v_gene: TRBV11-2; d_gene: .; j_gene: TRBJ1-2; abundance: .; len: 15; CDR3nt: TGTGTCAGCAGCCCAGAAGGGGGGTCTAACTATGGCTACACCTTC; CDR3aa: CVSSPEGGSNYGYTF
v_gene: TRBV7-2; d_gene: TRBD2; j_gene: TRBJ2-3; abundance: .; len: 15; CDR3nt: TGTGCCAGCAGCCCCCGAGCGGGGGCCCGAGATGCGCAGTATTTT; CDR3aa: CASSPRAGARDAQYF
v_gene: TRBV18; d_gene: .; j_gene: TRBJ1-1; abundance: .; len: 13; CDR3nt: TGTGCCAGCGCACGACCTCAGAACACTGAAGCTTTCTTT; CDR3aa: CASARPQNTEAFF
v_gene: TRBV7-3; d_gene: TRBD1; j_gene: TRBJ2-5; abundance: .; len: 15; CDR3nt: TGTGCCAGCAGCAACGACGGGACAGGGGGCATGGGGCAGTACTTC; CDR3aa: CASSNDGTGGMGQYF
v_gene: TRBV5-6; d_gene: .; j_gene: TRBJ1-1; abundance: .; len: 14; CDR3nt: TGTGCCACCAAACGGACAGCTGTGAACACTGAAGCTTTCTTT; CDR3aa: CATKRTAVNTEAFF
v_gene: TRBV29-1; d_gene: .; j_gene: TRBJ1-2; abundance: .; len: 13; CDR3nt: TGCAGCGTTGAAGTACCAGATGAATATGGCTACACCTTC; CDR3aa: CSVEVPDEYGYTF
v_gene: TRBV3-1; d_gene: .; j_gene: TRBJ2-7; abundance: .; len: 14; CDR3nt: TGTGCCAGCAGCCCCTCGGACCTTCAGGGTGAGCAGTACTTC; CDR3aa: CASSPSDLQGEQYF
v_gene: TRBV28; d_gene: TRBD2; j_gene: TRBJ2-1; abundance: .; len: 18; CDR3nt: TGTGCCAGCAGCCCTGGACTAGCGGGAGGGAGGGCTTACAATGAGCAGTTCTTC; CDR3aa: CASSPGLAGGRAYNEQFF
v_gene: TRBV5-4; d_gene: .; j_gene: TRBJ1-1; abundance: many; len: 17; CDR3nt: TGTGCCAGCAGCTTCAAACGAAATACAGGGTTGAACACTGAAGCTTTCTTT; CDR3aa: CASSFKRNTGLNTEAFF
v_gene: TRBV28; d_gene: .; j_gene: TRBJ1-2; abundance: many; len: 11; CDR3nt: TGTGCCAGCAATTCCAACTATGGCTACACCTTC; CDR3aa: CASNSNYGYTF
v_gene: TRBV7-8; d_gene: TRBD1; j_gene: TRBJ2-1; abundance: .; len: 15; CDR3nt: TGTGCCAGCAGCTTAGCGGGAGACAGGGCCCATGAGCAGTTCTTC; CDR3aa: CASSLAGDRAHEQFF
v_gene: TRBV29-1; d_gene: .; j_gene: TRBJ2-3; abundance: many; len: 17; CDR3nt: TGCAGCGTTGAAGTTGTTGGGGGGCCTGTAAGCACAGATACGCAGTATTTT; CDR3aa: CSVEVVGGPVSTDTQYF
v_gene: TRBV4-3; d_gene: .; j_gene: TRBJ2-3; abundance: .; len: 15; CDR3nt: TGCGCCAGCAGCCAAGAACCCAGGGCCACAGATACGCAGTATTTT; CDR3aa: CASSQEPRATDTQYF
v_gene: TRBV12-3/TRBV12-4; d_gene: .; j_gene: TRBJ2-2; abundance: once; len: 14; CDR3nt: TGTGCCAGCAGCGGGGGCACGAACACCGGGGAGCTGTTTTTT; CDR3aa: CASSGGTNTGELFF
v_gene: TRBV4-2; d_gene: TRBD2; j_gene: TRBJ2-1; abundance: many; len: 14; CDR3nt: TGTGCCAGCAGCCAACAGCGGGGGGGCAGTGAGCAGTTCTTC; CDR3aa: CASSQQRGGSEQFF
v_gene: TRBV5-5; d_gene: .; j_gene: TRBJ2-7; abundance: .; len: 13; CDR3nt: TGTGCCAGCAGCTTGGATTCCAGGTACGAGCAGTACTTC; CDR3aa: CASSLDSRYEQYF
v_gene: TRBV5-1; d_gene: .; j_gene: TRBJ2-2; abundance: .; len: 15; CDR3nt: TGCGCCAGCAGCCCAGGGGGGGGATCAGCCGGGGAGCTGTTTTTT; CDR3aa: CASSPGGGSAGELFF
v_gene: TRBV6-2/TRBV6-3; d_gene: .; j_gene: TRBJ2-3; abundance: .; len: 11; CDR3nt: TGTGCCAGCAGTTTGGCGGATGCGCAGTATTTT; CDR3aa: CASSLADAQYF
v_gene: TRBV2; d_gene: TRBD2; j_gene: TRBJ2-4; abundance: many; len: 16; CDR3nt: TGTGCCAGCAGTGAAGCGGGGGGGATCGGCAAAAACATTCAGTACTTC; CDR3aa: CASSEAGGIGKNIQYF
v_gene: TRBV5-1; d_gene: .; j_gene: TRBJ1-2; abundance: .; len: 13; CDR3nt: TGCGCCAGCAGCTTGGAGGACCGTTATGGCTACACCTTC; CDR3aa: CASSLEDRYGYTF
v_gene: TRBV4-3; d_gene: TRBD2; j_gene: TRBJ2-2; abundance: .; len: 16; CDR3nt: TGCGCCAGCAGCCAGGGGACTAGCCCCCTTACCGGGGAGCTGTTTTTT; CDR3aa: CASSQGTSPLTGELFF
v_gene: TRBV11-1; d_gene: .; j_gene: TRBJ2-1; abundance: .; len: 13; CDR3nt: TGTGCCAGTACAGCAAACTCCTACAATGAGCAGTTCTTC; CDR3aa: CASTANSYNEQFF
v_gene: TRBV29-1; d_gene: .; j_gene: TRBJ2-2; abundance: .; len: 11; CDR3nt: TGCAGCGCCATGAACACCGGGGAGCTGTTTTTT; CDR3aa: CSAMNTGELFF
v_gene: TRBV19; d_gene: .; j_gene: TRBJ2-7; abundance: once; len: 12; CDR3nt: TGTGCCGGTACGGACAGATCTTACGAGCAGTACTTC; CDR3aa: CAGTDRSYEQYF